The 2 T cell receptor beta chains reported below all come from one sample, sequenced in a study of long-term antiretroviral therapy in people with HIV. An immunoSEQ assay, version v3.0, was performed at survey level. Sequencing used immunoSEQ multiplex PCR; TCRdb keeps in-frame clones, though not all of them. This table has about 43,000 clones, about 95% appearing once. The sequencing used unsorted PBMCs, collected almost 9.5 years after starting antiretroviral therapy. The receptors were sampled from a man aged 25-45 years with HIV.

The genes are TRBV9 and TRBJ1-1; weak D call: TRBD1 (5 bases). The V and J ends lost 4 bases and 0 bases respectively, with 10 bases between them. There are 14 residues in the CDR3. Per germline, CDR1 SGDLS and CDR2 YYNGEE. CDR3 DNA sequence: TGTGCCAGCAGCATTGGGACGGTGAACACTGAAGCTTTCTTT. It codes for CASSIGTVNTEAFF.

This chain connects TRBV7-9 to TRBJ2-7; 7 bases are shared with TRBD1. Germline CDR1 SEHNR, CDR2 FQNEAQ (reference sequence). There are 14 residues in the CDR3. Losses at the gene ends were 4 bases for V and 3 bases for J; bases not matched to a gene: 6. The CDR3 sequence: CASSSTGILYEQYF. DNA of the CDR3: TGTGCCAGCAGCTCGACAGGGATTCTCTACGAGCAGTACTTC.